Listed below are T cell receptor beta chains from one sample, sequenced in a study of cytomegalovirus exposure and HLA in healthy donors. The repertoire was sequenced with immunoSEQ multiplex PCR; TCRdb's copy has only in-frame clones and lacks some. The sample lists about 130,000 clones, around 82% occurring once. Sample: PBMCs. The receptors were sampled from a female donor in good health and CMV-seronegative. The CDR3 runs from the conserved cysteine through the conserved F or W. A D gene is named only where the DNA matches it firmly. Some rows have no size entry. The others give once, few or many, or a class for an expanded clone.

j_gene: TRBJ1-1; v_gene: TRBV4-1; d_gene: .; abundance: .; CDR3nt: TGCGCCAGCAGCGGCCTCCTGAGAGGGACTGAAGCTTTCTTT; CDR3aa: CASSGLLRGTEAFF
j_gene: TRBJ1-2; v_gene: TRBV6-4; d_gene: .; abundance: .; CDR3nt: TGTGCCAGCAGTGCCGGGACCGGGGGCTATGGCTACACCTTC; CDR3aa: CASSAGTGGYGYTF
j_gene: TRBJ2-7; v_gene: TRBV5-1; d_gene: TRBD2; abundance: .; CDR3nt: TGCGCCAGCGCAAAGACTAGCGGGAACGTCGAGCAGTACTTC; CDR3aa: CASAKTSGNVEQYF
j_gene: TRBJ1-2; v_gene: TRBV7-2; d_gene: .; abundance: .; CDR3nt: TGTGCCAGCAGCTTAATGCGGGGGAGCGATCGCTACACCTTC; CDR3aa: CASSLMRGSDRYTF
j_gene: TRBJ1-3; v_gene: TRBV2; d_gene: .; abundance: .; CDR3nt: TGTGCCAGCGGGAGCTTTGAAAACACCATATATTTT; CDR3aa: CASGSFENTIYF
j_gene: TRBJ1-2; v_gene: TRBV2; d_gene: .; abundance: .; CDR3nt: TGTGCCAGCAGTGAATGGCAGGGTGGCTACACCTTC; CDR3aa: CASSEWQGGYTF
j_gene: TRBJ2-7; v_gene: TRBV5-1; d_gene: TRBD1; abundance: .; CDR3nt: TGCGCCAGCAGCTTGGCCGGGACAGTTCTCTACGAGCAGTACTTC; CDR3aa: CASSLAGTVLYEQYF
j_gene: TRBJ2-5; v_gene: TRBV6-5; d_gene: .; abundance: few; CDR3nt: TGTGCCAGCAGCCCTAGCTCCCAAGAGACCCAGTACTTC; CDR3aa: CASSPSSQETQYF
j_gene: TRBJ2-2; v_gene: TRBV5-1; d_gene: TRBD1; abundance: .; CDR3nt: TGCGCCAGCAGCTTGGCTCCGGGACAGGGGAACACCGGGGAGCTGTTTTTT; CDR3aa: CASSLAPGQGNTGELFF
j_gene: TRBJ2-2; v_gene: TRBV7-9; d_gene: .; abundance: .; CDR3nt: TGTGCCAGCAGCCAAGACAGCGGGGAGCTGTTTTTT; CDR3aa: CASSQDSGELFF
j_gene: TRBJ2-6; v_gene: TRBV4-1; d_gene: TRBD2; abundance: .; CDR3nt: TGCGCCAGCAGCCAAGAGGGAGGGTCTGGGGCCAACGTCCTGACTTTC; CDR3aa: CASSQEGGSGANVLTF
j_gene: TRBJ2-3; v_gene: TRBV7-2; d_gene: TRBD2; abundance: .; CDR3nt: TGTGCCAGCAGCACCGGGGGGTGGGGAGATACGCAGTATTTT; CDR3aa: CASSTGGWGDTQYF
j_gene: TRBJ2-1; v_gene: TRBV10-1; d_gene: TRBD2; abundance: .; CDR3nt: TGCGCCAGCAGTGAGCTAGCGGGAGACTACAATGAGCAGTTCTTC; CDR3aa: CASSELAGDYNEQFF
j_gene: TRBJ1-5; v_gene: TRBV5-8; d_gene: .; abundance: few; CDR3nt: TGTGCCAGCAGCTTTGACAGGAATCAGCCCCAGCATTTT; CDR3aa: CASSFDRNQPQHF
j_gene: TRBJ2-7; v_gene: TRBV27; d_gene: .; abundance: .; CDR3nt: TGTGCCACCCGAAAGCTCTGGGAGCAGTACTTC; CDR3aa: CATRKLWEQYF
j_gene: TRBJ1-2; v_gene: TRBV30; d_gene: TRBD1; abundance: .; CDR3nt: TGTGCCTCCCGGACAGGGATCTATGGCTACACCTTC; CDR3aa: CASRTGIYGYTF
j_gene: TRBJ1-2; v_gene: TRBV2; d_gene: TRBD1; abundance: few; CDR3nt: TGTGCCAGCAAGTGGGCCGGGACAGGAGGCTACACCTTC; CDR3aa: CASKWAGTGGYTF
j_gene: TRBJ1-1; v_gene: TRBV14; d_gene: TRBD1; abundance: .; CDR3nt: TGTGCCAGCAGCCGATCCGGGACAGGGGGCACTGAAGCTTTCTTT; CDR3aa: CASSRSGTGGTEAFF
j_gene: TRBJ2-7; v_gene: TRBV28; d_gene: TRBD2; abundance: few; CDR3nt: TGTGCCAGCGGCTCTAGCGGGACCACCTACGAGCAGTACTTC; CDR3aa: CASGSSGTTYEQYF
j_gene: TRBJ2-1; v_gene: TRBV11-2; d_gene: .; abundance: .; CDR3nt: TGTGCCAGCAGCTTGGACAGCTTGAATGAGCAGTTCTTC; CDR3aa: CASSLDSLNEQFF
j_gene: TRBJ2-3; v_gene: TRBV28; d_gene: TRBD2; abundance: few; CDR3nt: TGTGCCAGCAGTTTTGCGGGAGGTGGTACAGATACGCAGTATTTT; CDR3aa: CASSFAGGGTDTQYF
j_gene: TRBJ2-5; v_gene: TRBV7-7; d_gene: .; abundance: .; CDR3nt: TGTGCCAGCAGCTTAGGCCCAGAAGAGACCCAGTACTTC; CDR3aa: CASSLGPEETQYF
j_gene: TRBJ2-2; v_gene: TRBV5-1; d_gene: .; abundance: .; CDR3nt: TGCGCCAGCAGCCCCATCGGCGGAACCGGGGAGCTGTTTTTT; CDR3aa: CASSPIGGTGELFF
j_gene: TRBJ1-3; v_gene: TRBV18; d_gene: .; abundance: .; CDR3nt: TGTGCCAGCTCGAGGGCCAGGGGCACCGACTCTGGAAACACCATATATTTT; CDR3aa: CASSRARGTDSGNTIYF
j_gene: TRBJ2-5; v_gene: TRBV2; d_gene: TRBD2; abundance: .; CDR3nt: TGTGCCAGCAGTGAACCAACGCGGACTAGCGGAAAAGAGACCCAGTACTTC; CDR3aa: CASSEPTRTSGKETQYF
j_gene: TRBJ2-5; v_gene: TRBV9; d_gene: TRBD2; abundance: .; CDR3nt: TGTGCCAGCAGCGTAGGATTACTAGCGGGGCTCAGGGAGACCCAGTACTTC; CDR3aa: CASSVGLLAGLRETQYF
j_gene: TRBJ1-1; v_gene: TRBV4-1; d_gene: TRBD1; abundance: .; CDR3nt: TGCGCCAGCAGCCAAGGGCCCCCGACAGGGGAGAACACTGAAGCTTTCTTT; CDR3aa: CASSQGPPTGENTEAFF
j_gene: TRBJ1-5; v_gene: TRBV5-6; d_gene: .; abundance: .; CDR3nt: TGTGCCAGCAGCCTCACCCCCTCCGGTCAGCCCCAGCATTTT; CDR3aa: CASSLTPSGQPQHF
j_gene: TRBJ1-2; v_gene: TRBV5-1; d_gene: .; abundance: .; CDR3nt: TGCGCCAGCAGCTTGGTTGCAGACTATGGCTACACCTTC; CDR3aa: CASSLVADYGYTF
j_gene: TRBJ1-6; v_gene: TRBV2; d_gene: TRBD1; abundance: few; CDR3nt: TGTGCCAGCGGAAGGGACAGAGATTCACCCCTCCACTTT; CDR3aa: CASGRDRDSPLHF
j_gene: TRBJ2-2; v_gene: TRBV4-1; d_gene: .; abundance: .; CDR3nt: TGCGCCAGCAGCCAGCTGGATCTAGTCTCGAACACCGGGGAGCTGTTTTTT; CDR3aa: CASSQLDLVSNTGELFF
j_gene: TRBJ1-3; v_gene: TRBV7-9; d_gene: TRBD1; abundance: .; CDR3nt: TGTGCCAGCAGTCCGGGACAGCCATTTGTCTCTGGAAACACCATATATTTT; CDR3aa: CASSPGQPFVSGNTIYF
j_gene: TRBJ2-1; v_gene: TRBV30; d_gene: TRBD2; abundance: .; CDR3nt: TGTGCCTGGAGTGGTCCCCTTGGACTAGCGGGTGAGCAGTTCTTC; CDR3aa: CAWSGPLGLAGEQFF
j_gene: TRBJ2-1; v_gene: TRBV9; d_gene: .; abundance: .; CDR3nt: TGTGCCAGCAGCGCACAGCTCCTGGTTGCTCACTCCTACAATGAGCAGTTCTTC; CDR3aa: CASSAQLLVAHSYNEQFF
j_gene: TRBJ1-4; v_gene: TRBV6-5; d_gene: TRBD1; abundance: .; CDR3nt: TGTGCCAGCAGTTCCACAGGGGGAATTAATGAAAAACTGTTTTTT; CDR3aa: CASSSTGGINEKLFF
j_gene: TRBJ2-1; v_gene: TRBV29-1; d_gene: TRBD2; abundance: .; CDR3nt: TGCAGCGTCGAACTAGCGGGGGGGCCCTATGAGCAGTTCTTC; CDR3aa: CSVELAGGPYEQFF
j_gene: TRBJ1-5; v_gene: TRBV7-8; d_gene: TRBD1; abundance: .; CDR3nt: TGTGCCAGCAGCGGGGGACAGGGGTCGTATAGCAATCAGCCCCAGCATTTT; CDR3aa: CASSGGQGSYSNQPQHF
j_gene: TRBJ2-2; v_gene: TRBV13; d_gene: TRBD2; abundance: .; CDR3nt: TGTGCCAGCAGCTTAGGGGGGTCTAGCGGGAGCGTCACCGGGGAGCTGTTTTTT; CDR3aa: CASSLGGSSGSVTGELFF
j_gene: TRBJ1-2; v_gene: TRBV2; d_gene: TRBD1; abundance: .; CDR3nt: TGTGCCAGCAGCTCCCCACGGACAGGCGGCTATGGCTACACCTTC; CDR3aa: CASSSPRTGGYGYTF
j_gene: TRBJ2-7; v_gene: TRBV4-2; d_gene: .; abundance: few; CDR3nt: TGTGCCAGCAGCCAAGGCCGGGACACCCACTACGAGCAGTACTTC; CDR3aa: CASSQGRDTHYEQYF
j_gene: TRBJ1-2; v_gene: TRBV14; d_gene: TRBD1; abundance: .; CDR3nt: TGTGCCAGCAGCCAGGGACAGTCGGCTAACTATGGCTACACCTTC; CDR3aa: CASSQGQSANYGYTF
j_gene: TRBJ2-7; v_gene: TRBV27; d_gene: .; abundance: .; CDR3nt: TGTGCCAGCTACGACAGGTATTCCTACGAGCAGTACTTC; CDR3aa: CASYDRYSYEQYF
j_gene: TRBJ2-1; v_gene: TRBV19; d_gene: .; abundance: .; CDR3nt: TGTGCCAGTAGTAGGGGGCTTTTCTCGGGAGAGCAGTTCTTC; CDR3aa: CASSRGLFSGEQFF
j_gene: TRBJ2-7; v_gene: TRBV6-1; d_gene: .; abundance: .; CDR3nt: TGTGCCAGCAGTGAAGCGCACTTATGGGGCCCCTACGAGCAGTACTTC; CDR3aa: CASSEAHLWGPYEQYF
j_gene: TRBJ1-4; v_gene: TRBV6-1; d_gene: TRBD1; abundance: .; CDR3nt: TGTGCCAGCGACAGGGGTTCAACTAATGAAAAACTGTTTTTT; CDR3aa: CASDRGSTNEKLFF
j_gene: TRBJ1-2; v_gene: TRBV18; d_gene: .; abundance: .; CDR3nt: TGTGCCAGCTCACCAGACAGACATAACAACTATGGCTACACCTTC; CDR3aa: CASSPDRHNNYGYTF
j_gene: TRBJ1-2; v_gene: TRBV19; d_gene: TRBD1; abundance: .; CDR3nt: TGTGCCAGTAGTAGAGGACAGGGGAATGGCTACACCTTC; CDR3aa: CASSRGQGNGYTF
j_gene: TRBJ2-1; v_gene: TRBV4-1; d_gene: .; abundance: .; CDR3nt: TGCGCCAGCAGCCAAGGAGGTTTGGACTTGGTCTACAATGAGCAGTTCTTC; CDR3aa: CASSQGGLDLVYNEQFF
j_gene: TRBJ1-4; v_gene: TRBV7-6; d_gene: TRBD1; abundance: .; CDR3nt: TGTGCCAGCAGCTGGAGACAGGGCCTGTTTTTT; CDR3aa: CASSWRQGLFF
j_gene: TRBJ1-4; v_gene: TRBV19; d_gene: .; abundance: .; CDR3nt: TGTGCCAGTACCAGGAAAAATGAAAAACTGTTTTTT; CDR3aa: CASTRKNEKLFF
j_gene: TRBJ2-3; v_gene: TRBV6-1; d_gene: .; abundance: few; CDR3nt: TGTGCCAGCAGTGAACGGGCAGATACGCAGTATTTT; CDR3aa: CASSERADTQYF